A selection of T cell receptor beta chains follows, all from one sample in a study of tumor-infiltrating lymphocytes in primary liver carcinoma. TCRdb fed the multiplex PCR reads into MiXCR, producing one record per CDR3 protein. The table has tens of thousands of distinct CDR3 sequences, around 66% seen once. Source material: liver tumor tissue from sampling region 2. The source is a man aged 40-49 years with primary liver carcinoma and hepatitis B virus infection. Both conserved end residues are trimmed from each CDR3.

CDR3 | J | V
ASSAVAGWVHNEQP | TRBJ2-1 | TRBV14
ASSQNPPTHSGNTIY | TRBJ1-3 | TRBV4-1
SAGAGASTDTQY | TRBJ2-3 | TRBV29-1
TSSLTGIDTTDTQY | TRBJ2-3 | TRBV6-5
VSSLAGVETQY | TRBJ2-5 | TRBV12-3/TRBV12-4
ASSPTGSYEQY | TRBJ2-7 | TRBV6-5
ATKKGEGRGETQY | TRBJ2-5 | TRBV28
ASRLVPAGAGDADTLY | TRBJ2-3 | TRBV7-2
VTSQSRTEAF | TRBJ1-1 | TRBV24-1
ATQTGQGAQETQY | TRBJ2-5 | TRBV5-1
ATSFTGTTNNEQF | TRBJ2-1 | TRBV12-3/TRBV12-4
TSSFSGDLF | TRBJ2-2 | TRBV2
ASSYTASGNFSSYNDQF | TRBJ2-1 | TRBV6-7
ASRPYAGTQY | TRBJ2-3 | TRBV6-2/TRBV6-3
STLGPEPTGELF | TRBJ2-2 | TRBV29-1
ASSAVGRQETQY | TRBJ2-5 | TRBV10-2
ASSRALVSPLH | TRBJ1-6 | TRBV11-1
ASSLEPGNLQETQY | TRBJ2-5 | TRBV11-2